Listed below are T cell receptor beta chains from one sample, sequenced in a study of cytomegalovirus exposure and HLA in healthy donors. Generated by immunoSEQ multiplex PCR, the TCRdb table keeps only in-frame clones and is missing some. The sample holds 150,000 to 200,000 clones; 80% are singletons and the top ten take roughly 9.7%. The source material was PBMCs. The receptors derive from a man younger than 35 in good health and CMV-seropositive. CDR3s include the opening cysteine and the closing phenylalanine or tryptophan. Clone size is given for some rows only: seen once, a few or many times, or a class if the clone is expanded.

clone_size,v_call,j_call,cdr3_aa
NA,TRBV19,TRBJ2-7,CASSSGTLYEQYF
NA,TRBV11-2,TRBJ1-2,CASSLDRTVHYGYTF
NA,TRBV12-2,TRBJ2-2,CASRLGDRGTGELFF
NA,TRBV9,TRBJ2-3,CASSVVGRASDTQYF
NA,TRBV27,TRBJ2-1,CASIATWGGSYNEQFF
NA,TRBV28,TRBJ2-5,CASSLFSLRGRTETQYF
NA,TRBV2,TRBJ2-7,CASKEDALSYEQYF
NA,TRBV9,TRBJ2-6,CASSGRVWGSGANVLTF
NA,TRBV27,TRBJ1-1,CASSPGGITEAFF
few,TRBV6-5,TRBJ2-7,CASSPTGTSGYEQYF
NA,TRBV18,TRBJ1-4,CASSLNRDEKLFF
NA,TRBV12-5,TRBJ2-1,CASGLPGYEQFF
once,TRBV4-1,TRBJ2-7,CASSPTTGSTGYF
NA,TRBV6-5,TRBJ2-7,CASSYPGQGYEQYF
NA,TRBV2,TRBJ1-1,CASGGTDGNTEAFF
NA,TRBV6-5,TRBJ2-1,CASNGGGLYNEQFF
NA,TRBV13,TRBJ2-3,CASSPLEGQKFGDTQYF
NA,TRBV27,TRBJ2-5,CASSSGVLAGGMETQYF
NA,TRBV5-6,TRBJ1-2,CASSSRTALALGGYTF
NA,TRBV11-2,TRBJ2-1,CASSTAGTSGSEQFF
once,TRBV5-1,TRBJ2-7,CASSSGTGAYEQYF
NA,TRBV5-1,TRBJ2-5,CASSLEDYDTETQYF
NA,TRBV4-2,TRBJ1-1,CASSQEGAANTEAFF
NA,TRBV30,TRBJ2-2,CAWNAAMGRGTGELFF
NA,TRBV11-2,TRBJ1-2,CASSLDRGYGYTF
NA,TRBV7-8,TRBJ2-7,CASSSARVPGTYEQYF
NA,TRBV4-3,TRBJ2-7,CASSQGSGEQYF
few,TRBV6-5,TRBJ1-2,CASSYSQGQNGYTF
NA,TRBV6-6,TRBJ1-2,CASSTGSGYTF
NA,TRBV11-2,TRBJ2-7,CASSSLDGKQYF
NA,TRBV19,TRBJ2-2,CASSKTGGTGELFF
NA,TRBV5-6,TRBJ2-5,CASSGGPKETQYF
few,TRBV19,TRBJ1-5,CASSRTGGWEPQHF
NA,TRBV18,TRBJ2-5,CASSPPSYETQYF
few,TRBV6-6,TRBJ2-1,CASSYSYAGEQFF
NA,TRBV6-5,TRBJ1-1,CASSYGRGLGAFF
NA,TRBV7-2,TRBJ1-3,CASSSRRGANTIYF
NA,TRBV4-2,TRBJ2-1,CASSQERGGEGRGFF
few,TRBV4-3,TRBJ2-7,CASSPIRGSYEQYF
NA,TRBV5-6,TRBJ1-2,CASSGGEGGASYGYTF
NA,TRBV9,TRBJ2-7,CASSVGDYAYEQYF
NA,TRBV7-2,TRBJ2-3,CASSIPGTRDTQYF
NA,TRBV14,TRBJ1-4,CASSQRQRWTGDEKLFF
few,TRBV6-1,TRBJ1-2,CASSERMGGVDTF
NA,TRBV2,TRBJ2-2,CASRDRTGVGELFF